These 30 T cell receptor beta chains originate from one sample sequenced in a study of blood T cell repertoires in COVID-19 (dated by TCRdb to 2018 to 2021). Library preparation used the immunoSEQ multiplex PCR assay. TCRdb took this table from immuneACCESS and kept in-frame rearrangements with V and J called. Such tables lack part of the clones; where checked against another copy, unresolved V genes explain under half of the gap, and the rest is unexplained. Present in this sample are roughly 100,000 clones, 79% of which were seen just once. The ten largest clones represent over 15% of the sample. Source material: peripheral blood. The source is a woman of 80 years or more with active or convalescent COVID-19.

The V gene is TRBV3-1 (or the pseudogene TRBV3-2), the J gene TRBJ1-4; D is possibly TRBD1 (6 bases). V lost 9 bases to trimming and J lost 7 bases, with 15 bases between them. Germline lookup yields CDR1 LGHDT and CDR2 YNNKEL (reference sequence). CDR3 size: 13 residues. The CDR3 DNA is TGTGCCAGTGGGGGTCAGGGGCGTGAAAAACTGTTTTTT. It specifies CASGGQGREKLFF.

This chain uses TRBV27 with TRBJ2-7; 10 nucleotides line up with TRBD1. The CDR3 has 16 residues. V was clipped by 1 base and J by 0 bases; unmatched bases: 3. CDR1 and CDR2 from the germline V gene are MNHEY and SMNVEV (reference sequence). CDR3 in DNA: TGTGCCAGCAGTTTATTCGGGACAGGGGTCTCCTACGAGCAGTACTTC. Translating it yields CASSLFGTGVSYEQYF.

The chain carries TRBV10-1 and TRBJ1-1; 12 bases align to TRBD1. V trimming: 6 bases; J trimming: 10 bases; junction bases outside the gene matches: 6. In germline, CDR1 is WNHNN, CDR2 SYGVQD (reference sequence). The CDR3 length is 13 residues. This chain's CDR3 is CASRPGTGGRAFF. The CDR3 coding sequence is TGCGCCAGCAGGCCGGGGACAGGGGGCCGAGCTTTCTTT.

The chain recombines TRBV5-1 with TRBJ1-1; possible D gene TRBD1, 5 bases. CDR1 and CDR2 (germline): SGHRS, YFSETQ. There are 16 residues in the CDR3. Trimming removed 0 bases from V and 6 bases from J, with 18 bases in between. The CDR3 DNA reads as TGCGCCAGCAGCTTGGGCCCGGTCGGGACTAGCTCTGAAGCTTTCTTT. Its translation: CASSLGPVGTSSEAFF.

The CDR3 sequence: CASSLAVSSGSTGNEQYF. In DNA, the CDR3 is TGCGCCAGCAGCTTGGCCGTGTCTAGCGGGAGTACGGGGAACGAGCAGTACTTC. The V and J genes are TRBV5-1 and TRBJ2-7; 10 bases fit TRBD2. The germline V gene encodes CDR1 SGHRS and CDR2 YFSETQ. V trimming: 0 bases; J trimming: 5 bases; junction bases outside the gene matches: 14. This CDR3 is built from 18 residues.

DNA for the CDR3: TGTGCCAGCAGTCGCTTAGGGAGCAATGAAAAACTGTTTTTT. As protein: CASSRLGSNEKLFF. The chain carries TRBV6-5 and TRBJ1-4; D is unclear. The CDR3 contains 14 residues. The V gene lost 5 bases and the J gene lost 5 bases, with 12 bases spanning the gap. Germline lookup yields CDR1 MNHEY and CDR2 SVGAGI.

A few counts support this clone. The chain recombines TRBV30 with TRBJ1-4; D uncertain. CDR1 and CDR2 (germline): GTSNPN, SVGIG (reference sequence). V dropped 0 bases and J dropped 4 bases, with 12 bases sitting between them. The CDR3 has 15 residues. CDR3 sequence (DNA): TGTGCCTGGAGTGTACAGTCATCGCTTAATGAAAAACTGTTTTTT. This codes for CAWSVQSSLNEKLFF. The full variable domain, in which reference TRBV30 and TRBJ1-4 provide the parts outside the CDR3, is SQTIHQWPATLVQPVGSPLSLECTVEGTSNPNLYWYRQAAGRGLQLLFYSVGIGQISSEVPQNLSASRPQDRQFILSSKKLLLSDSGFYLCAWSVQSSLNEKLFFGSGTQLSVL.

This clone was observed a single time. CDR3 region: CASTRVLSSGANVLTF. DNA of the CDR3: TGTGCCAGTACCCGGGTCCTAAGCTCTGGGGCCAACGTCCTGACTTTC. The V and J genes are TRBV19 and TRBJ2-6; D is uncertain. Between the trimmed V and J ends, which lost 7 bases and 0 bases, there was a span of 13 bases. This CDR3 is built from 16 residues. In germline, CDR1 is LNHDA, CDR2 SQIVND (reference sequence).

The rearrangement uses TRBV6-2 or TRBV6-3 and TRBJ2-7, with 8 bases identical to TRBD2. The CDR3 extends over 12 amino acids. The J segment lost 7 bases and the V segment lost 5 bases, leaving 4 bases of the junction unmatched. Germline V gene sequence: CDR1 MNHEY, CDR2 SVGEGT. The CDR3 spells CASSQREREQYF. The CDR3 coding sequence is TGTGCCAGCAGTCAGCGGGAGAGGGAGCAGTACTTC.

The chain combines TRBV19 with TRBJ1-1, with a weak D call TRBD1 (6 bases). The germline V gene encodes CDR1 LNHDA and CDR2 SQIVND (reference sequence). The CDR3 totals 14 residues. Trimming removed 7 bases from V and 4 bases from J, with 16 bases in between. The CDR3 loop is CASKFGGRVTEAFF. DNA for the CDR3: TGTGCCAGTAAATTCGGGGGGCGCGTCACTGAAGCTTTCTTT.

This clone appeared once. The rearrangement links TRBV27 to TRBJ1-2; 12 bases align to TRBD1. The germline V gene has CDR1 MNHEY and CDR2 SMNVEV (reference sequence). V gave up 4 bases and J gave up 0 bases; unmatched junction bases: 9. The CDR3 has 18 residues. The CDR3 DNA sequence: TGTGCCAGCAGTTCCCGGGACAGGGGGCGCGTCGCTAACTATGGCTACACCTTC. Amino acids: CASSSRDRGRVANYGYTF.

The chain recombines TRBV5-4 with TRBJ1-2; TRBD1 agrees at 10 bases. Germline V gene lookup returns CDR1 SGHNT and CDR2 YYREEE (reference sequence). V gave up 4 bases and J gave up 10 bases; unmatched junction bases: 10. The CDR3 consists of 14 residues. CDR3 DNA sequence: TGTGCCAGCAGCGCCCCGACAGGGGGCGTCGACTACACCTTC. Protein product: CASSAPTGGVDYTF.

V gene TRBV5-1 combines with J gene TRBJ1-4; 7 nucleotides line up with TRBD1. V shed 4 bases and J 4 bases; nucleotides not matched to a gene: 4. CDR3 length equals 14 residues. Germline CDR1 reads SGHRS; CDR2 reads YFSETQ. The CDR3, as DNA: TGCGCCAGCAGCCGGGGACAGAGTAATGAAAAACTGTTTTTT. Its translation: CASSRGQSNEKLFF.

The chain couples TRBV3-1 (or the pseudogene TRBV3-2) to TRBJ1-2, with 7 bases identical to TRBD1. The CDR3 length is 15 residues. Germline CDR1 is LGHDT and CDR2 is YNNKEL (reference sequence). The J segment lost 8 bases and the V segment lost 3 bases, leaving 12 bases of the junction unmatched. The CDR3 DNA reads TGTGCCAGCAGCCATTCCTTGACAGGGATGGGGGGCTACACCTTC. It encodes CASSHSLTGMGGYTF.

The J gene is TRBJ2-3, the V gene TRBV10-2; possibly TRBD2 for D (5 bases). V was pared by 8 bases and J by 5 bases, with 14 bases between. The CDR3 loop spans 13 amino acids. Germline V lookup: CDR1 WSHSY, CDR2 SAAADI. The CDR3 DNA is TGCGCCAGCCGGGCTAGCCGGATAGATACGCAGTATTTT. Residues: CASRASRIDTQYF.

The CDR3 spells CASSQDRSGLGLNNEQFF. The CDR3, as DNA: TGTGCCAGCAGCCAAGATAGGAGTGGGCTGGGACTGAACAATGAGCAGTTCTTC. V and J are TRBV4-2 and TRBJ2-1; possible D gene TRBD2, 6 bases. The CDR3 is 18 amino acids. CDR1 LGHNA and CDR2 YNFKEQ come from the germline V gene. V was pared by 0 bases and J by 5 bases, with 20 bases between.

The chain carries TRBV9 and TRBJ2-3; TRBD2 is a possible D gene (6 bases). The germline gives CDR1 SGDLS, CDR2 YYNGEE. The CDR3 totals 16 residues. V gave up 3 bases and J gave up 5 bases, with 19 bases separating them. CDR3 amino acids: CASSGGAGSARDTQYF. The CDR3 DNA reads TGTGCCAGCAGCGGCGGAGCGGGCAGCGCACGAGATACGCAGTATTTT.

This clone was recorded a few times. The chain uses TRBV10-3 and TRBJ2-1; D ambiguous. Trimming cost V 4 bases and J 12 bases, with 13 bases left between them. Germline CDR1 ENHRY, CDR2 SYGVKD. The CDR3 consists of 12 residues. The DNA of the CDR3 is TGTGCCATCAGTGTCGTGGAGATGGTGCAGTTCTTC. Translating it yields CAISVVEMVQFF.

The sample holds one count of this clone. The rearrangement uses TRBV12-3 or TRBV12-4 and TRBJ1-5; no clear D gene. V lost 3 bases, J lost 4 bases, and 7 bases lay in between. This CDR3 has 13 amino acids. Written as DNA, the CDR3 is TGTGCCAGCAGTTTTGCCGCGAATCAGCCCCAGCATTTT. Amino acids: CASSFAANQPQHF.

The chain carries TRBV18 and TRBJ1-5, with 7 bases fitting TRBD1. Germline CDR1 is KGHSH and CDR2 is LQKENI. The CDR3 spans 15 residues. With 6 bases clipped from V and 5 bases from J, the junction kept 10 bases outside the gene matches. The CDR3: CASSPEQGVDQPQHF. The CDR3 nucleotides are TGTGCCAGCTCGCCCGAGCAGGGGGTGGATCAGCCCCAGCATTTT.

V is TRBV19 and J is TRBJ1-2; D is unclear. Trimming removed 3 bases from V and 8 bases from J, with 13 bases in between. CDR3 length equals 13 residues. Germline V gene lookup returns CDR1 LNHDA and CDR2 SQIVND (reference sequence). CDR3 protein: CASSIQIGGGYTF. The CDR3 region has the DNA TGTGCCAGTAGTATTCAAATTGGAGGCGGCTACACCTTC.

The sample holds a few counts of this clone. This rearrangement joins TRBV6-1 to TRBJ1-2; 7 bases are a match to TRBD1. This CDR3 is 13 amino acids long. CDR1 MNHNS and CDR2 SASEGT come from the germline V gene. V shed 2 bases and J 8 bases; nucleotides not matched to a gene: 5. The CDR3 sequence: CASSEIVGQGYTF. In DNA form, the CDR3 reads TGTGCCAGCAGTGAAATTGTGGGACAGGGCTACACCTTC.

The V and J genes are TRBV12-3 or TRBV12-4 and TRBJ1-1; no firm D call. The V end lost 6 bases, the J end lost 5 bases, and 13 bases lay between the germline ends. The CDR3 consists of 13 residues. The CDR3 region has the DNA TGTGCCAGCAGATCACAGATTGGGACTGAAGCTTTCTTT. Protein product: CASRSQIGTEAFF.

V and J are TRBV19 and TRBJ2-3; the D is unclear. Germline V gives CDR1 LNHDA, CDR2 SQIVND (reference sequence). The CDR3 covers 16 residues. Trimming shortened V by 1 base and J by 1 base, and 12 bases separated the two germline ends. CDR3: CASSIGSRPGTDTQYF. The CDR3 DNA reads TGTGCCAGTAGTATAGGGTCCAGGCCGGGCACAGATACGCAGTATTTT.

The J gene is TRBJ2-2, the V gene TRBV30; D might be TRBD1 (5 bases). Germline lookup yields CDR1 GTSNPN and CDR2 SVGIG (reference sequence). The ends were cut back, 3 bases at V and 5 bases at J, with 10 bases in the middle. This CDR3 contains 13 residues. The CDR3 region is CAWRARETGELFF. The CDR3 coding sequence is TGTGCCTGGAGAGCCAGGGAAACCGGGGAGCTGTTTTTT.

This clone was recorded only once. The chain employs TRBV30 and TRBJ1-5, with 10 bases matching TRBD1. CDR3 length: 16 amino acids. Germline lookup yields CDR1 GTSNPN and CDR2 SVGIG (reference sequence). V trimming: 0 bases; J trimming: 0 bases; junction bases outside the gene matches: 2. As DNA, the CDR3 is TGTGCCTGGAGTGTAAGGGACAGGGGTAGCAATCAGCCCCAGCATTTT. Encoded protein: CAWSVRDRGSNQPQHF.

On this clone: At one end, the junction sequence differs from germline, possibly due to a read error. The chain couples TRBV29-1 to TRBJ1-2, with D possibly TRBD1 on 6 matching bases. There are 13 residues in the CDR3. Germline-derived CDR1 and CDR2 are SQVTM and ANQGSEA. The CDR3 bases are TGCAGCGATGAAAAACAGGGATTCTATGGCTACACCTTC. This encodes CSDEKQGFYGYTF.

The rearrangement links TRBV11-2 to TRBJ2-1; 12 nucleotides agree with TRBD2. CDR1 is SGHAT, CDR2 FQNNGV, per germline. Germline trimming cut 3 bases from V and 4 bases from J; bases unmatched to any gene: 7. CDR3 size: 17 residues. This CDR3 is CASSLLNLAGGYNEQFF. The CDR3 bases are TGTGCCAGCAGCTTGCTAAATCTAGCGGGAGGGTACAATGAGCAGTTCTTC.

The chain has TRBV19 and TRBJ2-7, with D possibly TRBD2 on 5 matching bases. V gave up 10 bases and J gave up 2 bases, with 18 bases separating them. Germline V lookup: CDR1 LNHDA, CDR2 SQIVND (reference sequence). The CDR3 is made up of 14 amino acids. The CDR3 DNA reads TGTGCCAACTCCCGGGAATCTCGCCCCTACGAGCAGTACTTC. Translation: CANSRESRPYEQYF.

The gene calls are TRBV7-3 and TRBJ2-1, with 12 bases matching TRBD2. CDR1 is SGHTA and CDR2 is FQGTGA in the germline V gene. The CDR3 runs 13 residues. The junction had 1 base not matched to a gene; V was cut back by 2 bases and J by 11 bases. CDR3 coding DNA: TGTGCCAGCAGCTTAGGACTAGCGGGAAAGCAGTTCTTC. It translates to CASSLGLAGKQFF.